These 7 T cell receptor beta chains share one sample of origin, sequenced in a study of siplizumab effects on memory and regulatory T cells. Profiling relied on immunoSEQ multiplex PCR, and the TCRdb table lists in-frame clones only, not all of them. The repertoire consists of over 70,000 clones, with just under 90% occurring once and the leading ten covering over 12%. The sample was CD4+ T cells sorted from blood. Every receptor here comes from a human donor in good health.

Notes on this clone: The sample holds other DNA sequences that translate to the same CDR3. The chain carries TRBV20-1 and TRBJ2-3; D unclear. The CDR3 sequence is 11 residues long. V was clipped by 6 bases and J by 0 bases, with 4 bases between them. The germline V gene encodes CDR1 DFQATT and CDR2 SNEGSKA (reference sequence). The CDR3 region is CSAESTDTQYF. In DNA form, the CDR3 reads TGCAGTGCCGAGAGCACAGATACGCAGTATTTT.

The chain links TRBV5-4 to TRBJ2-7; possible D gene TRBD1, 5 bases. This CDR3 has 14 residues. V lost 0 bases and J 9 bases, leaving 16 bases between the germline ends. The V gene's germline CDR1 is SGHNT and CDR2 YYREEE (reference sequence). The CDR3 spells CASSLDRQGKRQYF. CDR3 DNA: TGTGCCAGCAGCTTGGATCGGCAGGGTAAGAGGCAGTACTTC.

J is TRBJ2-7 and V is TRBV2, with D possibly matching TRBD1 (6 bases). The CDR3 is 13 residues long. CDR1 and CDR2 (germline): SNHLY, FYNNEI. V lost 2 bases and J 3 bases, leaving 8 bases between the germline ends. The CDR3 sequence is CASSEQGYYEQYF. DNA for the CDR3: TGTGCCAGCAGTGAACAGGGGTACTACGAGCAGTACTTC.

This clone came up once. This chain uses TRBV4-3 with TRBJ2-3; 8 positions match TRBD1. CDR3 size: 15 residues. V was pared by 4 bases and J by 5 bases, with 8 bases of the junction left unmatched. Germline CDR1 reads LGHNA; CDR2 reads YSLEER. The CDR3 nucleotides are TGCGCCAGCAGCCGCAGGGGGCAGGATGAAGATACGCAGTATTTT. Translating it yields CASSRRGQDEDTQYF.

The CDR3 DNA reads as TGCAGCGTTGAGCTAAAGGGTCGCGAGCAGTACTTC. Translation: CSVELKGREQYF. J is TRBJ2-7 and V is TRBV29-1; D call uncertain. Trimming took off 3 bases at V and 6 bases at J, with 12 bases between the two ends. Germline CDR1 is SQVTM and CDR2 is ANQGSEA. The CDR3 length is 12 residues.

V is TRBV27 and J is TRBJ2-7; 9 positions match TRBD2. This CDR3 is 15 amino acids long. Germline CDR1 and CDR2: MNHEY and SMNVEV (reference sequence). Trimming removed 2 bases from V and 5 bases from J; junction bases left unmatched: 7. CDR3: CASSLIAGAFNEQYF. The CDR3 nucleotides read TGTGCCAGCAGTTTAATAGCGGGAGCCTTCAACGAGCAGTACTTC.

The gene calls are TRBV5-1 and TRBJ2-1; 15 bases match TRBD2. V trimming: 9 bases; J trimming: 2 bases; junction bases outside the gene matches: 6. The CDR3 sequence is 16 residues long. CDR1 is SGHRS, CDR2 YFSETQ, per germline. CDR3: CATRTSGRGPYNEQFF. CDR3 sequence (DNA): TGCGCCACCAGGACTAGCGGGAGGGGCCCCTACAATGAGCAGTTCTTC.